The 27 T cell receptor beta chains in this list originate from one sample, sequenced in a study of liver allograft versus peripheral blood T cells. In the study overall: Transplanted livers and recipients' peripheral blood had their T cell receptor repertoires compared.

TCRdb processed the reads anew with MiXCR; each CDR3 protein has one entry. The data hold some 520 distinct CDR3 sequences, with roughly 8.8% observed a single time. Receptors were obtained from a human patient who had a liver transplant. Part of the T cells may come from the graft donor.

This clonotype was observed a few times. This chain joins TRBV28 and TRBJ1-5; D gene ambiguous. The CDR3 covers 12 residues. Trimming shortened V by 7 bases and J by 8 bases, and 12 bases separated the two germline ends. The germline V gene encodes CDR1 MDHEN and CDR2 SYDVKM. Here the CDR3 reads CASTSQFKPQHF. Here the CDR3 DNA reads TGTGCCAGCACAAGTCAGTTTAAGCCCCAGCATTTT.

This clonotype was detected only a few times. The rearrangement uses TRBV20-1 and TRBJ2-5; TRBD2 agrees at 7 bases. CDR1 and CDR2 from the germline V gene are DFQATT and SNEGSKA (reference sequence). This CDR3 is built from 14 residues. The trim removed 6 bases at V and 5 bases at J, leaving 12 bases unmatched. CDR3 region: CSASRAGRTETQYF. The CDR3 DNA reads TGCAGTGCCTCTCGAGCGGGACGCACGGAGACCCAGTACTTC.

There are a few counts of this clonotype. The chain carries TRBV9 and TRBJ2-1; D is possibly TRBD1 or TRBD2 (5 bases each). The CDR3 is made up of 14 amino acids. Trimming left V 5 bases short and J 9 bases short, with 18 bases between. Per the germline V gene, CDR1 is SGDLS and CDR2 is YYNGEE. The CDR3 bases are TGTGCCAGCAGAAGACTATTGGGGCCGGGTGAGCAGTTCTTC. As protein: CASRRLLGPGEQFF.

This clonotype is labeled large. The rearrangement links TRBV6-6 to TRBJ1-4; TRBD1 matches at 7 bases. The CDR3 is 13 amino acids. The J segment lost 6 bases and the V segment lost 11 bases, leaving 9 bases of the junction unmatched. Germline values: CDR1 MNHNY, CDR2 SVGAGI (reference sequence). The CDR3 reads CAYREGAYEKLFF. The CDR3 DNA is TGTGCCTATCGCGAGGGGGCCTATGAAAAACTGTTTTTT.

By sample fraction, this clonotype is medium-sized (0.01 to 0.1%). The chain employs TRBV20-1 and TRBJ1-3; D is unresolved. Germline V gene data show CDR1 as DFQATT and CDR2 as SNEGSKA (reference sequence). Trimming shortened V by 5 bases and J by 2 bases, and 13 bases separated the two germline ends. This CDR3 region has 14 residues. The CDR3 sequence: CSAPGPEAGNTIYF. In DNA, the CDR3 is TGCAGTGCTCCAGGACCGGAGGCTGGAAACACCATATATTTT.

V gene TRBV2 combines with J gene TRBJ1-1; TRBD1 matches at 8 bases. Germline trimming cut 6 bases from V and 11 bases from J; bases unmatched to any gene: 14. The CDR3 is made up of 14 amino acids. Germline V gene data show CDR1 as SNHLY and CDR2 as FYNNEI. CDR3 residues: CASSADRGLREAFF. The CDR3 nucleotides are TGTGCCAGCAGCGCCGACAGGGGACTCAGGGAGGCTTTCTTT.

Judged by abundance, this clonotype is medium-sized. Here the CDR3 reads CATRLGLAGGPRRETQYF. The CDR3 bases are TGTGCCACTCGACTCGGACTAGCGGGAGGGCCGAGGAGAGAGACCCAGTACTTC. The chain couples TRBV10-3 to TRBJ2-5, with 15 bases aligning to TRBD2. This CDR3 region has 18 residues. In germline, CDR1 is ENHRY, CDR2 SYGVKD. Trimming at V came to 10 bases and at J to 4 bases, leaving 16 bases not matched to a gene.

Points on this clonotype: This may arise from a read error, as a much more abundant clone is one base away. This rearrangement joins TRBV20-1 to TRBJ1-5, with D possibly TRBD1 on 5 matching bases. Trimming shortened V by 3 bases and J by 5 bases, and 14 bases separated the two germline ends. CDR1 DFQATT and CDR2 SNEGSKA come from the germline V gene (reference sequence). The CDR3 runs to 14 residues. The CDR3 is CSASGGTGDQPQHF. CDR3 bases: TGCAGTGCTAGTGGGGGGACGGGCGATCAGCCCCAGCATTTT.

In its sample, this clonotype ranks as medium-sized. V usage is TRBV6-2 or TRBV6-3 and J usage is TRBJ2-2; the D is unclear. Germline lookup yields CDR1 MNHEY and CDR2 SVGEGT. This CDR3 is built from 18 residues. The V and J ends lost 0 bases and 0 bases respectively, with 14 bases between them. The CDR3 coding sequence is TGTGCCAGCAGTTACTCGAGTGTTGGCGGACCGAACACCGGGGAGCTGTTTTTT. Translating gives CASSYSSVGGPNTGELFF.

This clonotype qualifies as large. The chain links TRBV6-2 or TRBV6-3 to TRBJ1-1; 7 bases match TRBD1. V lost 5 bases to trimming and J lost 1 base; unmatched junction nucleotides: 4. This CDR3 comprises 14 residues. The germline CDR1 and CDR2 sequences are MNHEY and SVGEGT. The DNA for the CDR3 is TGTGCCAGCAGTCGACAGGGCTCGAACACTGAAGCTTTCTTT. Translation gives CASSRQGSNTEAFF.

This clonotype is deemed large. The chain is built from TRBV6-5 and TRBJ1-3; D call uncertain. The length of the CDR3 is 16 residues. The V end lost 1 base, the J end lost 0 bases, and 10 bases lay between the germline ends. The germline gives CDR1 MNHEY, CDR2 SVGAGI. In nucleotides, the CDR3 is TGTGCCAGCAGTTACTTGGGGAGAGGCTCTGGAAACACCATATATTTT. Translated, it gives CASSYLGRGSGNTIYF.

Sample share makes this clonotype medium-sized. V gene TRBV3-1 combines with J gene TRBJ1-1; no clear D. V was shortened by 1 base and J by 1 base, with 10 bases between the two germline ends. Germline V gives CDR1 LGHDT, CDR2 YNNKEL (reference sequence). This CDR3 spans 15 amino acids. In nucleotides, the CDR3 is TGTGCCAGCAGCCAAGTCGGTTGGAGGAACACTGAAGCTTTCTTT. Its translation: CASSQVGWRNTEAFF. Full variable domain (outside the CDR3, taken from reference TRBV3-1 and TRBJ1-1): DTAVSQTPKYLVTQMGNDKSIKCEQNLGHDTMYWYKQDSKKFLKIMFSYNNKELIINETVPNRFSPKSPDKAHLNLHINSLELGDSAVYFCASSQVGWRNTEAFFGQGTRLTVV.

This clonotype ranks as large. This chain joins TRBV28 and TRBJ1-4; D not resolved. Per the germline V gene, CDR1 is MDHEN and CDR2 is SYDVKM. The V end was cut by 7 bases, the J end by 0 bases, with 12 bases between. This CDR3 is 15 amino acids long. CDR3 coding DNA: TGTGCCAGCAAGGTTCAGGTTCCAACTAATGAAAAACTGTTTTTT. Translation: CASKVQVPTNEKLFF.

Relative to its sample, this clonotype is medium-sized. The CDR3 DNA reads as TGTGCCAGCAGTCCCGTAGCGGGATTGAACACCGGGGAGCTGTTTTTT. This translates into CASSPVAGLNTGELFF. The chain carries TRBV27 and TRBJ2-2, with 8 bases aligning to TRBD2. This CDR3 contains 16 residues. V was pared by 5 bases and J by 1 base, with 6 bases of the junction left unmatched. Germline loops: CDR1 MNHEY, CDR2 SMNVEV (reference sequence).

This clonotype was counted a few times. The chain combines TRBV11-2 with TRBJ1-1; D not resolved. V was cut by 1 base and J by 6 bases, with 15 bases left in between. Germline CDR1 is SGHAT and CDR2 is FQNNGV. The CDR3 loop spans 15 amino acids. CDR3 nucleotides: TGTGCCAGCAGCTTAGGGATGCATGGAACCGCTGAAGCTTTCTTT. It is translated as CASSLGMHGTAEAFF.

This clonotype is labeled as medium-sized. The chain has TRBV7-2 and TRBJ2-2, with D unclear. Trimming took off 4 bases at V and 7 bases at J, with 10 bases between the two ends. The length of the CDR3 is 13 residues. Germline-derived CDR1 and CDR2 are SGHTA and FQGNSA. CDR3 DNA: TGTGCCAGCAGCTCCTACTCGAGCGGGGAGCTGTTTTTT. It codes for CASSSYSSGELFF.

By share, this clonotype counts as large. The chain has TRBV14 and TRBJ1-2, with D possibly TRBD1 on 6 matching bases. The V gene lost 1 base and the J gene lost 7 bases, with 10 bases spanning the gap. CDR1 SGHDN and CDR2 FVKESK come from the germline V gene. The CDR3 spans 13 residues. The DNA of the CDR3 is TGTGCCAGCAGCCAAGTGAGGGGGGCTGGCTACACCTTC. This translates into CASSQVRGAGYTF.

Within the sample, this clonotype is large (0.1 to 1%). V is TRBV7-2 and J is TRBJ1-2, with 9 bases matching TRBD1. CDR3 length: 15 residues. The V gene end was trimmed by 3 bases and the J gene end by 4 bases; junction bases not matched to a gene: 6. Germline V gene lookup returns CDR1 SGHTA and CDR2 FQGNSA. The CDR3 nucleotides are TGTGCCAGCAGCTTCAGCCGGGACAGGGTCTATGGCTACACCTTC. Translation: CASSFSRDRVYGYTF.

The V and J genes are TRBV20-1 and TRBJ2-7; no definite D call. CDR1 and CDR2 from the germline V gene are DFQATT and SNEGSKA (reference sequence). The CDR3 length is 11 residues. V gave up 3 bases and J gave up 12 bases, with 15 bases separating them. CDR3 bases: TGCAGTGCTAGGGTGCAGTGGCCGCCGTACTTC. It yields the protein CSARVQWPPYF.

This clonotype ranks as large. The chain is built from TRBV19 and TRBJ1-6; D not resolved. Trimming took off 6 bases at V and 12 bases at J, with 18 bases between the two ends. This CDR3 is 14 amino acids long. From germline, CDR1 is LNHDA and CDR2 SQIVND (reference sequence). CDR3 residues: CASSTSNTGGPLHF. The CDR3 DNA reads TGTGCCAGTAGCACTTCGAACACCGGAGGACCCCTCCACTTT.

This clonotype is large (0.1 to 1%) by share. The chain joins TRBV12-3 or TRBV12-4 to TRBJ1-1, with D possibly being TRBD1 (6 bases). V lost 4 bases and J 7 bases, leaving 19 bases between the germline ends. This CDR3 has 15 residues. CDR3 coding DNA: TGTGCCAGCAGTTCTATACTACAGGGTAGGGATGAAGCTTTCTTT. This encodes CASSSILQGRDEAFF.

This clonotype is deemed large. The CDR3 DNA is TGTGCCAGTAGCGGGGTTGTAGACACCATATATTTT. Translation gives CASSGVVDTIYF. J is TRBJ1-3 and V is TRBV19; D unclear. The CDR3 has 12 amino acids. V was trimmed by 6 bases and J by 8 bases, leaving 11 bases between them. Germline CDR1 is LNHDA and CDR2 is SQIVND (reference sequence).

This clonotype is judged large. This chain uses TRBV19 with TRBJ1-5; tentative D call: TRBD1 (6 bases). The V gene lost 3 bases and the J gene lost 6 bases, with 21 bases spanning the gap. The length of the CDR3 is 17 residues. CDR1 and CDR2 from the germline V gene are LNHDA and SQIVND (reference sequence). CDR3 region: CASSIPRDTKGGQPQHF. CDR3 in DNA: TGTGCCAGTAGTATCCCCCGGGACACCAAAGGGGGTCAGCCCCAGCATTTT.

This clonotype has only a few counts. The rearrangement links TRBV9 to TRBJ2-1; either TRBD1 or TRBD2 may supply D (5 bases each). The CDR3 has 15 residues. From germline, CDR1 is SGDLS and CDR2 YYNGEE. Trimming cost V 4 bases and J 1 base, with 12 bases left between them. The CDR3 reads CASSLRDGSYNEQFF. CDR3 coding DNA: TGTGCCAGCAGCCTCCGGGACGGTTCCTACAATGAGCAGTTCTTC.

By share, this clonotype ranks as large. The genes are TRBV18 and TRBJ1-1, with D perhaps matching TRBD1 (6 bases). The germline V gene has CDR1 KGHSH and CDR2 LQKENI. V was clipped by 6 bases and J by 1 base, with 12 bases between them. The CDR3 totals 14 residues. The CDR3 coding sequence is TGTGCCAGCTCTGCGGGACACTCGAACACTGAAGCTTTCTTT. Amino acid sequence: CASSAGHSNTEAFF.

This clonotype is large within its sample. The rearrangement links TRBV28 to TRBJ1-4, with 7 bases fitting TRBD1. The CDR3 is 15 amino acids. J was trimmed by 7 bases and V by 2 bases; bases with no gene match: 7. Per the germline V gene, CDR1 is MDHEN and CDR2 is SYDVKM. In DNA form, the CDR3 reads TGTGCCAGCAGTTTAAGTACAGGGGAAGGTGAAAAACTGTTTTTT. It yields the protein CASSLSTGEGEKLFF. The full variable domain, with the rest looked up from reference TRBV28 and TRBJ1-4, is DVKVTQSSRYLVKRTGEKVFLECVQDMDHENMFWYRQDPGLGLRLIYFSYDVKMKEKGDIPEGYSVSREKKERFSLILESASTNQTSMYLCASSLSTGEGEKLFFGSGTQLSVL.

The V gene is TRBV5-4, the J gene TRBJ2-5; TRBD2 matches at 10 bases. From germline, CDR1 is SGHNT and CDR2 YYREEE (reference sequence). V trimming: 3 bases; J trimming: 7 bases; junction bases outside the gene matches: 6. The CDR3 sequence is 14 residues long. DNA of the CDR3: TGTGCCAGCAGCTCCGGGACTAGCGATAGGACCCAGTACTTC. Its protein product is CASSSGTSDRTQYF. Full variable domain (outside the CDR3, taken from reference TRBV5-4 and TRBJ2-5): ETGVTQSPTHLIKTRGQQVTLRCSSQSGHNTVSWYQQALGQGPQFIFQYYREEENGRGNFPPRFSGLQFPNYSSELNVNALELDDSALYLCASSSGTSDRTQYFGPGTRLLVL.